This passage covers 24 T cell receptor beta chains from one sample sequenced in a study of OX40 agonist ivuxolimab in advanced cancers. Assay used: immunoSEQ multiplex PCR; TCRdb lists only in-frame clones, some missing. Altogether around 48,000 clones are present, about 88% being singletons, with the ten largest covering 9.9%. Sequenced material: CD4+ or CD8+ T cells sorted from blood, taken in a trial of the OX40 agonist ivuxolimab. The receptors here all came from an adult with an advanced solid tumor such as melanoma, head and neck, liver or kidney cancer.

The genes are TRBV30 and TRBJ1-1; 8 positions agree with TRBD1. The germline CDR1 and CDR2 sequences are GTSNPN and SVGIG (reference sequence). The CDR3 spans 17 residues. Trimming at V came to 0 bases and at J to 1 base, leaving 10 bases not matched to a gene. The CDR3 nucleotides read TGTGCCTGGAGTGTAGGGGACAGGTCCCCGGAGAACACTGAAGCTTTCTTT. Translation gives CAWSVGDRSPENTEAFF.

DNA of the CDR3: TGTGCCAGCAGTTACATCCCGGGGGCGGAAGCTTTCTTT. Its translation: CASSYIPGAEAFF. The rearrangement links TRBV6-6 to TRBJ1-1, with a tentative D call TRBD1 (6 bases). This CDR3 is built from 13 residues. Germline V CDR1 and CDR2: MNHNY, SVGAGI (reference sequence). The V and J ends lost 2 bases and 8 bases respectively, with 12 bases between them.

V gene TRBV18 combines with J gene TRBJ2-7; TRBD1 matches at 11 bases. The germline gives CDR1 KGHSH, CDR2 LQKENI. The CDR3 totals 15 residues. Losses at the gene ends were 5 bases for V and 1 base for J; bases not matched to a gene: 4. The CDR3 DNA is TGTGCCAGCTCAAACGGACAGGGGGCTTCCTACGAGCAGTACTTC. Its protein is CASSNGQGASYEQYF.

This chain joins TRBV2 and TRBJ1-1; D remains unclear. This CDR3 is 13 amino acids long. From germline, CDR1 is SNHLY and CDR2 FYNNEI. Trimming cost V 7 bases and J 3 bases, with 12 bases left between them. CDR3 sequence (DNA): TGTGCCAGCACCGAGGCCGGATACACTGAAGCTTTCTTT. This encodes CASTEAGYTEAFF.

This sequence joins TRBV10-3 and TRBJ2-3, with 11 bases matching TRBD2. The CDR3 covers 16 residues. V dropped 11 bases and J dropped 3; count of bases not matched to a gene: 13. Germline CDR1 is ENHRY and CDR2 is SYGVKD. CDR3 bases: TGTGCCGCCCGGGGGGCTAGCGGGAGGTCAACAGATACGCAGTATTTT. The encoded protein is CAARGASGRSTDTQYF.

This clone was seen only once. The chain recombines TRBV4-2 with TRBJ2-7, with D tentatively TRBD1 (6 bases). This CDR3 region has 16 residues. Between the trimmed V and J ends, which lost 2 bases and 2 bases, there was a span of 16 bases. Germline values: CDR1 LGHNA, CDR2 YNFKEQ. The CDR3 sequence is CASSQYLLQGPYEQYF. CDR3 in DNA: TGTGCCAGCAGCCAATACCTCTTACAGGGCCCCTACGAGCAGTACTTC.

The chain has TRBV5-4 and TRBJ2-5; 14 bases fit TRBD2. Germline V gene sequence: CDR1 SGHNT, CDR2 YYREEE (reference sequence). The length of the CDR3 is 17 residues. The V gene end was trimmed by 2 bases and the J gene end by 5 bases; junction bases not matched to a gene: 8. For the CDR3, the DNA is TGTGCCAGCAGCTTCCCGACTAGCGGGAGGGCCCGGGAGACCCAGTACTTC. Translation gives CASSFPTSGRARETQYF.

V gene TRBV30 combines with J gene TRBJ2-1, with 14 bases fitting TRBD2. This CDR3 is built from 17 residues. Germline lookup yields CDR1 GTSNPN and CDR2 SVGIG (reference sequence). The V and J ends lost 3 bases and 7 bases, in that order; junction bases with no gene match: 11. The CDR3: CAWRGTSGSGLRNEQFF. As DNA, the CDR3 is TGTGCCTGGAGGGGGACTAGCGGGAGCGGTTTGAGAAATGAGCAGTTCTTC.

The chain recombines TRBV27 with TRBJ2-7, with D possibly being TRBD2 (6 bases). The CDR3 length is 20 residues. The germline V gene encodes CDR1 MNHEY and CDR2 SMNVEV (reference sequence). Trimming pared 2 bases from V and 1 base from J, leaving 27 bases between. The chain's CDR3 is CASSLRWAARGTRGSYEQYF. CDR3 DNA: TGTGCCAGCAGTTTAAGATGGGCAGCCCGGGGGACCAGAGGGTCCTACGAGCAGTACTTC.

This clone was seen just once. The CDR3 sequence is CASSLSGSGNEQFF. DNA for the CDR3: TGCGCCAGCAGCTTGTCAGGTTCGGGCAATGAGCAGTTCTTC. The rearrangement uses TRBV5-1 and TRBJ2-1; unclear D gene. Germline CDR1 is SGHRS and CDR2 is YFSETQ. This CDR3 region has 14 residues. Trimming took 1 base from V and 6 from J, leaving 11 bases between them.

CDR3 DNA sequence: TGTGCCAGCTCACCACCGTCGACAGGGATACACACAGATACGCAGTATTTT. Its protein is CASSPPSTGIHTDTQYF. The V and J genes are TRBV18 and TRBJ2-3, with 7 bases identical to TRBD1. Germline V CDR1 and CDR2: KGHSH, LQKENI. The J segment lost 2 bases and the V segment lost 0 bases, leaving 8 bases of the junction unmatched. The CDR3 covers 17 residues. Full variable domain (missing parts from reference TRBV18 and TRBJ2-3): NAGVMQNPRHLVRRRGQEARLRCSPMKGHSHVYWYRQLPEEGLKFMVYLQKENIIDESGMPKERFSAEFPKEGPSILRIQQVVRGDSAAYFCASSPPSTGIHTDTQYFGPGTRLTVL.

The V call is TRBV28, the J call TRBJ1-5; D uncertain. The CDR3 covers 12 residues. V was cut by 6 bases and J by 2 bases, with 5 bases left in between. Germline-derived CDR1 and CDR2 are MDHEN and SYDVKM. The CDR3 loop is CASSWGNQPQHF. For the CDR3, the DNA is TGTGCCAGCAGCTGGGGCAATCAGCCCCAGCATTTT.

The sample holds one count of this clone. This chain uses TRBV4-1 with TRBJ2-7; no firm D call. Germline CDR1 is MGHRA and CDR2 is YSYEKL. The CDR3 is made up of 15 amino acids. V gave up 1 base and J gave up 2 bases, with 12 bases separating them. The CDR3 here is CASSQGIFQAYEQYF. For the CDR3, the DNA is TGCGCCAGCAGCCAAGGAATCTTCCAAGCCTACGAGCAGTACTTC.

This clone is classed as medium-sized. The chain uses TRBV20-1 and TRBJ1-1, with a possible D match to TRBD1 (5 bases). The CDR3 runs 11 residues. The V gene's germline CDR1 is DFQATT and CDR2 SNEGSKA (reference sequence). V was pared by 3 bases and J by 6 bases, with 8 bases between. Here the CDR3 reads CSASGTAEAFF. DNA of the CDR3: TGCAGTGCTAGCGGGACGGCTGAAGCTTTCTTT.

This sequence joins TRBV19 and TRBJ2-3, with D possibly being TRBD2 (6 bases). Germline V CDR1 and CDR2: LNHDA, SQIVND (reference sequence). The CDR3 is made up of 16 amino acids. Trimming shortened V by 5 bases and J by 0 bases, and 15 bases separated the two germline ends. CDR3 region: CASSPGGLTSTDTQYF. The CDR3 DNA sequence: TGTGCCAGTAGTCCGGGCGGACTAACTAGCACAGATACGCAGTATTTT. The full variable domain, rest sourced from reference TRBV19 and TRBJ2-3, is DGGITQSPKYLFRKEGQNVTLSCEQNLNHDAMYWYRQDPGQGLRLIYYSQIVNDFQKGDIAEGYSVSREKKESFPLTVTSAQKNPTAFYLCASSPGGLTSTDTQYFGPGTRLTVL.

This chain joins TRBV7-9 and TRBJ2-7, with TRBD1 identical over 7 bases. The germline V gene encodes CDR1 SEHNR and CDR2 FQNEAQ (reference sequence). Trimming cost V 5 bases and J 2 bases; bases outside gene matches: 6. The CDR3 has 14 residues. CDR3 nucleotide sequence: TGTGCCAGCAGCCTTTCGGGACAGACCTACGAGCAGTACTTC. Translated: CASSLSGQTYEQYF.

This rearrangement joins TRBV7-2 to TRBJ2-7; D gene unclear. The V gene lost 4 bases and the J gene lost 1 base, with 5 bases spanning the gap. The CDR3 length is 12 residues. CDR1 is SGHTA, CDR2 FQGNSA, per germline. The CDR3 sequence: CASSSPSYEQYF. DNA of the CDR3: TGTGCCAGCAGCTCTCCGTCCTACGAGCAGTACTTC. The complete variable domain, with remaining parts taken from reference TRBV7-2 and TRBJ2-7, reads GAGVSQSPSNKVTEKGKDVELRCDPISGHTALYWYRQSLGQGLEFLIYFQGNSAPDKSGLPSDRFSAERTGGSVSTLTIQRTQQEDSAVYLCASSSPSYEQYFGPGTRLTVT.

The chain links TRBV10-3 to TRBJ1-1; 7 nucleotides agree with TRBD1. Germline CDR1 and CDR2: ENHRY and SYGVKD. This CDR3 comprises 14 residues. Trimming removed 11 bases from V and 6 bases from J; junction bases left unmatched: 15. CDR3: CACSQGQRDAEAFF. The CDR3 DNA reads as TGTGCCTGCAGCCAGGGACAGAGGGACGCTGAAGCTTTCTTT.

V and J are TRBV5-4 and TRBJ2-6; D might be TRBD1 (5 bases). Trimming left V 3 bases short and J 0 bases short, with 13 bases between. Germline CDR1 SGHNT, CDR2 YYREEE (reference sequence). The CDR3 length is 17 residues. CDR3 in amino acids: CASSSNNRFSGANVLTF. DNA of the CDR3: TGTGCCAGCAGCTCCAATAACAGGTTCTCTGGGGCCAACGTCCTGACTTTC.

In this sample, this clone turned up once. This rearrangement joins TRBV5-4 to TRBJ2-5; D is uncertain. CDR3 size: 12 residues. Germline V gene lookup returns CDR1 SGHNT and CDR2 YYREEE (reference sequence). Trimming pared 4 bases from V and 4 bases from J, leaving 8 bases between. CDR3 sequence reads: CASSIPGETQYF. The CDR3 region has the DNA TGTGCCAGCAGCATACCTGGAGAGACCCAGTACTTC.

This chain uses TRBV28 with TRBJ1-4; TRBD1 is a possible D gene (6 bases). The CDR3 is made up of 15 amino acids. The germline V gene encodes CDR1 MDHEN and CDR2 SYDVKM. Trimming removed 3 bases at V and 5 bases at J, with 13 bases between. The CDR3 sequence is CASSFNRVGNEKLFF. The CDR3 DNA is TGTGCCAGCAGTTTTAACAGGGTGGGGAATGAAAAACTGTTTTTT.

This chain connects TRBV7-2 to TRBJ2-2; TRBD2 matches 7 bases. The CDR3 contains 15 residues. The V gene end was trimmed by 6 bases and the J gene end by 4 bases; junction bases not matched to a gene: 8. The germline CDR1 and CDR2 sequences are SGHTA and FQGNSA. In nucleotides, the CDR3 is TGTGCCAGCAGTCCGGGGGGAGGTAGCACCGGGGAGCTGTTTTTT. Protein product: CASSPGGGSTGELFF.

Written as DNA, the CDR3 is TGTGCCAGCAGTGACGTTTCGAGAATACCTAGCACAGATACGCAGTATTTT. Translation: CASSDVSRIPSTDTQYF. The V gene is TRBV27, the J gene TRBJ2-3, with D hard to call. V was shortened by 5 bases and J by 0 bases, with 18 bases between the two germline ends. There are 17 residues in the CDR3. CDR1 is MNHEY and CDR2 is SMNVEV in the germline V gene (reference sequence).

This clone was counted only a few times. The V gene is TRBV5-1, the J gene TRBJ2-5, with no clear D. V was clipped by 5 bases and J by 5 bases, with 13 bases between them. Germline lookup yields CDR1 SGHRS and CDR2 YFSETQ. This CDR3 is built from 13 residues. The CDR3 here is CASSSDSRETQYF. The DNA for the CDR3 is TGCGCCAGCAGTTCCGACTCACGCGAGACCCAGTACTTC. Full variable domain (rest looked up from reference TRBV5-1 and TRBJ2-5): KAGVTQTPRYLIKTRGQQVTLSCSPISGHRSVSWYQQTPGQGLQFLFEYFSETQRNKGNFPGRFSGRQFSNSRSEMNVSTLELGDSALYLCASSSDSRETQYFGPGTRLLVL.